A single sample gave rise to the 30 T cell receptor beta chains below, sequenced in a study of blood T cells in healthy people across ages. Through a sample-barcoded 5' primer and a J-beta primer mix, a second PCR was run for about 7 to 12 cycles. TCRdb re-analysed the 5' RACE reads in MiXCR, keeping a single row per CDR3 protein. The sample has over 500,000 distinct CDR3 sequences, about 27% seen once. Separately, the same data were catalogued under a study of T cells of mothers and their children.

Sequencing used blood. Source of these receptors: a boy aged 2 to 9 in good health.

The J gene is TRBJ2-3, the V gene TRBV2, with 13 bases matching TRBD2. Germline V gives CDR1 SNHLY, CDR2 FYNNEI. The CDR3 extends over 18 amino acids. The junction had 15 bases not matched to a gene; V was cut back by 6 bases and J by 6 bases. The CDR3 DNA reads TGTGCCAGCAGGGAGATAGGACTAGCGGGAGCTCTTACCGATACGCAGTATTTT. This gives the protein CASREIGLAGALTDTQYF.

This chain uses TRBV30 with TRBJ2-7, with TRBD2 matching 7 bases. J lost 4 bases, V lost 2 bases, and 5 bases had no gene match. This CDR3 comprises 13 residues. CDR1 is GTSNPN, CDR2 SVGIG, per germline (reference sequence). The CDR3 spells CAWSRREWYEQYF. CDR3 nucleotide sequence: TGTGCCTGGAGTCGGCGGGAGTGGTACGAGCAGTACTTC. The full variable domain, in which reference TRBV30 and TRBJ2-7 provide the parts outside the CDR3, is SQTIHQWPATLVQPVGSPLSLECTVEGTSNPNLYWYRQAAGRGLQLLFYSVGIGQISSEVPQNLSASRPQDRQFILSSKKLLLSDSGFYLCAWSRREWYEQYFGPGTRLTVT.

The V and J genes are TRBV7-8 and TRBJ2-2; D remains unclear. V lost 2 bases, J lost 1 base, and 8 bases lay in between. The CDR3 length is 15 residues. Per germline, CDR1 SGHVS and CDR2 FQNEAQ. The CDR3 sequence: CASSLPLGNTGELFF. The CDR3 bases are TGTGCCAGCAGCTTACCGCTCGGGAACACCGGGGAGCTGTTTTTT.

The rearrangement uses TRBV10-3 and TRBJ2-5; 12 nucleotides align to TRBD2. J lost 5 bases, V lost 11 bases, and 9 bases had no gene match. The CDR3 extends over 14 amino acids. Germline V gene data show CDR1 as ENHRY and CDR2 as SYGVKD. CDR3 sequence (DNA): TGTGCCGCTAGCGGGGGGGCTTTTGGGGAGACCCAGTACTTC. It yields the protein CAASGGAFGETQYF.

The chain joins TRBV6-2 or TRBV6-3 to TRBJ2-7; D is unclear. CDR3 length equals 13 residues. Germline lookup yields CDR1 MNHEY and CDR2 SVGEGT. Trimming took 7 bases from V and 2 from J, leaving 12 bases between them. CDR3 sequence (DNA): TGTGCCAGCACCGGACGGCTTACCTACGAGCAGTACTTC. Encoded protein: CASTGRLTYEQYF.

This clonotype was seen more than once but under ten times. The rearrangement uses TRBV19 and TRBJ2-1; 14 bases agree with TRBD2. This CDR3 contains 19 residues. The junction had 13 bases not matched to a gene; V was cut back by 6 bases and J by 3 bases. Per germline, CDR1 LNHDA and CDR2 SQIVND (reference sequence). The CDR3 coding sequence is TGTGCCAGTAGCGACGGGACTAGCGGGAGTGGGAGTTACTACAATGAGCAGTTCTTC. Its translation: CASSDGTSGSGSYYNEQFF.

At least ten counts were recorded for this clonotype. V and J are TRBV5-1 and TRBJ2-3, with 14 bases lining up with TRBD2. The CDR3 covers 18 residues. Germline V gene data show CDR1 as SGHRS and CDR2 as YFSETQ. Trimming at V came to 4 bases and at J to 0 bases, leaving 7 bases not matched to a gene. This CDR3 reads CASSGTSGGFPSTDTQYF. The CDR3, as DNA: TGCGCCAGCAGCGGGACTAGCGGGGGATTCCCTAGCACAGATACGCAGTATTTT.

V usage is TRBV4-2 and J usage is TRBJ1-5; 9 bases agree with TRBD1. The CDR3 has 16 amino acids. V gave up 2 bases and J gave up 2 bases; unmatched junction bases: 4. CDR1 and CDR2 from the germline V gene are LGHNA and YNFKEQ. DNA of the CDR3: TGTGCCAGCAGCCAACCGGGACAGGGTGGCAATCAGCCCCAGCATTTT. Protein sequence: CASSQPGQGGNQPQHF.

This clonotype was detected a few times. This rearrangement joins TRBV7-3 to TRBJ2-1; D may be TRBD2 (7 bases). Trimming stripped 3 bases from V and 2 bases from J, with 11 bases between. The germline gives CDR1 SGHTA, CDR2 FQGTGA. The CDR3 covers 15 residues. CDR3 amino acids: CASSLPGGPYNEQFF. As DNA, the CDR3 is TGTGCCAGCAGCTTGCCGGGGGGCCCCTACAATGAGCAGTTCTTC.

This clonotype was picked up a small number of times. The chain recombines TRBV2 with TRBJ1-6; tentative D call: TRBD1 (6 bases). The CDR3 spans 13 residues. Trimming left V 9 bases short and J 8 bases short, with 14 bases between. CDR1 SNHLY and CDR2 FYNNEI come from the germline V gene. CDR3 sequence (DNA): TGTGCCAGGATGGTGACAGGCGATTCACCCCTCCACTTT. This codes for CARMVTGDSPLHF. Combining the CDR3 with reference TRBV2 and TRBJ1-6 gives the whole variable domain EPEVTQTPSHQVTQMGQEVILRCVPISNHLYFYWYRQILGQKVEFLVSFYNNEISEKSEIFDDQFSVERPDGSNFTLKIRSTKLEDSAMYFCARMVTGDSPLHFGNGTRLTVT.

This clonotype was picked up a small number of times. The chain links TRBV5-1 to TRBJ2-7; a possible D gene is TRBD2 (6 bases). Germline assignment: CDR1 SGHRS and CDR2 YFSETQ. Trimming stripped 0 bases from V and 6 bases from J, with 13 bases between. This CDR3 has 14 amino acids. CDR3 nucleotides: TGCGCCAGCAGCTTGGGCGGGAACGGGATCGAGCAGTACTTC. Protein sequence: CASSLGGNGIEQYF.

This chain joins TRBV6-5 and TRBJ1-4; TRBD1 might be the D (6 bases). The CDR3 is 18 residues long. Trimming took off 2 bases at V and 2 bases at J, with 18 bases between the two ends. Germline-derived CDR1 and CDR2 are MNHEY and SVGAGI. The CDR3 loop reads CASSYRALGGATNEKLFF. The DNA of the CDR3 is TGTGCCAGCAGTTACCGGGCTCTAGGGGGTGCGACTAATGAAAAACTGTTTTTT.

V usage is TRBV3-1 and J usage is TRBJ2-3; 10 positions match TRBD1. With V trimmed by 2 bases and J by 4 bases, 15 bases remained unmatched. The CDR3 spans 19 residues. CDR1 LGHDT and CDR2 YNNKEL come from the germline V gene (reference sequence). CDR3 protein: CASSQPKPRDRGGADTQYF. The DNA for the CDR3 is TGTGCCAGCAGCCAACCTAAGCCTAGGGACAGGGGAGGCGCAGATACGCAGTATTTT.

A few counts support this clonotype. This sequence joins TRBV3-1 and TRBJ2-5, with unresolved D. The CDR3 consists of 17 residues. Germline CDR1 LGHDT, CDR2 YNNKEL (reference sequence). V was clipped by 1 base and J by 3 bases, with 18 bases between them. The CDR3 here is CASSQVADDPWEETQYF. For the CDR3, the DNA is TGTGCCAGCAGCCAAGTCGCCGACGACCCGTGGGAAGAGACCCAGTACTTC.

The rearrangement joins TRBV6-1 to TRBJ2-2, with 8 nucleotides matching TRBD1. CDR1 is MNHNS, CDR2 SASEGT, per germline. Losses at the gene ends were 6 bases for V and 3 bases for J; bases not matched to a gene: 6. This CDR3 spans 15 amino acids. The CDR3 spells CASSEQGQDTGELFF. DNA of the CDR3: TGTGCCAGCAGCGAGCAGGGACAGGACACCGGGGAGCTGTTTTTT.

The chain's CDR3 is CASRRDPGGNIQYF. The CDR3 DNA reads as TGTGCCAGCAGGCGTGACCCCGGCGGGAACATTCAGTACTTC. The chain combines TRBV7-9 with TRBJ2-4; possibly TRBD2 for D (5 bases). This CDR3 is built from 14 residues. The germline V gene encodes CDR1 SEHNR and CDR2 FQNEAQ (reference sequence). Trimming stripped 6 bases from V and 7 bases from J, with 16 bases between.

The chain combines TRBV10-3 with TRBJ2-3; a weak D match, TRBD1 (5 bases). Germline-derived CDR1 and CDR2 are ENHRY and SYGVKD. V was pared by 6 bases and J by 3 bases, with 10 bases between. This CDR3 has 13 amino acids. DNA of the CDR3: TGTGCCATCAGGGGGCTAGAGACAGATACGCAGTATTTT. This codes for CAIRGLETDTQYF.

The chain joins TRBV7-2 to TRBJ2-7; 15 nucleotides align to TRBD2. The germline CDR1 and CDR2 sequences are SGHTA and FQGNSA. With V trimmed by 5 bases and J by 4 bases, 6 bases remained unmatched. The CDR3 totals 16 residues. CDR3 bases: TGTGCCAGCAGCCCCGCCGGGACTAGCGGGAGGTACGAGCAGTACTTC. This encodes CASSPAGTSGRYEQYF.

The V call is TRBV5-1, the J call TRBJ2-5; 11 bases fit TRBD2. This CDR3 contains 16 residues. V was clipped by 3 bases and J by 1 base; unmatched bases: 5. Germline assignment: CDR1 SGHRS and CDR2 YFSETQ. The CDR3 loop is CASSSGTSGFQETQYF. For the CDR3, the DNA is TGCGCCAGCAGCTCAGGGACTAGCGGATTCCAAGAGACCCAGTACTTC.

The chain joins TRBV15 to TRBJ2-5; 12 bases are shared with TRBD2. The J call could be wrong; TRBJ2-1 is a better fit for the DNA end. Germline values: CDR1 LNHNV, CDR2 YYDKDF (reference sequence). This CDR3 has 18 residues. The CDR3 loop reads CATSLPGAPSGGADEQFF. The CDR3 DNA sequence: TGTGCCACCAGCCTTCCCGGAGCGCCTAGCGGGGGGGCCGATGAGCAGTTCTTC.

This chain uses TRBV7-9 with TRBJ1-2, with D unclear. The V end was cut by 6 bases, the J end by 6 bases, with 11 bases between. The CDR3 runs to 12 residues. Germline CDR1 and CDR2: SEHNR and FQNEAQ (reference sequence). The DNA for the CDR3 is TGTGCCAGCAGGAATATAATTGATGGCTACACCTTC. Protein: CASRNIIDGYTF.

V is TRBV12-3 or TRBV12-4 and J is TRBJ2-1; D is ambiguous. The CDR3 is 11 amino acids. V lost 5 bases and J lost 10, with 9 bases in between. Here the CDR3 reads CASSGRGEQFF. CDR3 DNA: TGTGCCAGCAGTGGGCGTGGCGAGCAGTTCTTC.

The chain employs TRBV15 and TRBJ2-5; D is uncertain. The DNA end lines up better with TRBJ2-1; the J call may be wrong. Germline V CDR1 and CDR2: LNHNV, YYDKDF (reference sequence). This CDR3 comprises 12 residues. The CDR3 DNA follows: TGTGCCACCAGCAGACCAGACAATGAGCAGTTCTTC. This translates into CATSRPDNEQFF.

With regard to this clonotype: The junction does not match germline at one end; this may be a read error. The rearrangement uses TRBV5-1 and TRBJ2-4; D possibly corresponds to TRBD1 (6 bases). Germline loops: CDR1 SGHRS, CDR2 YFSETQ. The CDR3 spans 14 residues. CDR3 residues: CASSLEQGKNIQSF. The CDR3 DNA is TGCGCCAGCAGCTTGGAACAGGGAAAAAACATTCAGTCCTTC.

This rearrangement joins TRBV14 to TRBJ2-5, with 10 bases that match TRBD2. The J call may be in error: the DNA end matches TRBJ2-1 better. Germline CDR1 is SGHDN and CDR2 is FVKESK. The length of the CDR3 is 15 residues. This chain's CDR3 is CASSGLSGRWYEQFF. Written as DNA, the CDR3 is TGTGCCAGCAGTGGCCTTAGCGGGAGGTGGTATGAGCAGTTCTTC.

The V gene is TRBV2, the J gene TRBJ1-1; a possible D gene is TRBD1 (6 bases). Trimming stripped 5 bases from V and 3 bases from J, with 16 bases between. Germline CDR1 SNHLY, CDR2 FYNNEI. This CDR3 spans 15 amino acids. CDR3 bases: TGTGCCAGCAGTCAAGAGCTCGCAGGGGACACTGAAGCTTTCTTT. Encoded protein: CASSQELAGDTEAFF.

The rearrangement uses TRBV7-2 and TRBJ2-5; unclear D gene. Judging by the DNA end, TRBJ2-7 fits better; the J call may be wrong. The CDR3 is 14 residues long. Germline V gene sequence: CDR1 SGHTA, CDR2 FQGNSA. CDR3 coding DNA: TGTGCCAGCAGCTTAGCGCCAGGAGCTTACGAGCAGTACTTC. It specifies CASSLAPGAYEQYF.

This clonotype was seen just once. This CDR3 reads CSASGRYEQYF. DNA of the CDR3: TGCAGTGCTAGCGGTCGCTACGAGCAGTACTTC. The V and J genes are TRBV20-1 and TRBJ2-7, with D uncertain. CDR1 and CDR2 (germline): DFQATT, SNEGSKA (reference sequence). Trimming took 3 bases from V and 3 from J, leaving 6 bases between them. This CDR3 spans 11 amino acids.

This clonotype was counted a few times. The chain has TRBV19 and TRBJ1-1; D is ambiguous. Per the germline V gene, CDR1 is LNHDA and CDR2 is SQIVND (reference sequence). Trimming cost V 4 bases and J 1 base, with 10 bases left between them. CDR3 length: 14 amino acids. CDR3 residues: CASSTWEGNTEAFF. CDR3 nucleotides: TGTGCCAGTAGTACCTGGGAGGGGAACACTGAAGCTTTCTTT.

This clonotype was observed a few times. This chain connects TRBV20-1 to TRBJ1-1; D is uncertain. The CDR3 consists of 14 residues. The V gene lost 2 bases and the J gene lost 0 bases, with 10 bases spanning the gap. Germline CDR1 and CDR2: DFQATT and SNEGSKA (reference sequence). CDR3 sequence: CSARSHSVNTEAFF. CDR3 DNA sequence: TGCAGTGCTAGAAGCCATTCAGTGAACACTGAAGCTTTCTTT.